The sequence of this TCR beta chain was determined in a study of T cell repertoires in cytomegalovirus infection. A remark on this clonotype: Its antigen remains unknown.

Via MiXCR, TCRdb re-called the reads, giving one row per CDR3 protein. Here the sample spans 380,000 or so distinct CDR3 sequences, about 32% being singletons. Study-level results: Dominating the ex vivo response were TCR beta clonotypes that were CMV-specific and HLA-C-restricted.

Source: cultured PBMCs, taken from culture after CMV antigen stimulation. The sequence derives from a human donor in good health (CMV status not recorded). Some clones in this sample may be carry-over from other donors' samples.

The DNA of the CDR3 is TGTGCCAGCAAGGTTCCGTCACTAGCGGCCACCGGGGAGCTGTTTTTT. Translating gives CASKVPSLAATGELFF. V and J are TRBV6-1 and TRBJ2-2; 8 nucleotides match TRBD2. Germline V lookup: CDR1 MNHNS, CDR2 SASEGT. Losses at the gene ends were 7 bases for V and 4 bases for J; bases not matched to a gene: 11. The CDR3 has 16 amino acids.